The 18 T cell receptor beta chains below were found in one sample sequenced in a study of blood T cells in healthy people across ages. A second PCR of 7 to 11 cycles used a sample-barcoded 5' primer and a J-beta primer mix. TCRdb recomputed calls from the 5' RACE reads with MiXCR, one row per CDR3 protein. The sample lists under 1,000,000 distinct CDR3 sequences; about 45% were seen once. The specimen was blood. The origin of the receptors is a man older than 75 in good health.

This clonotype was observed at least ten times. The chain carries TRBV12-3 or TRBV12-4 and TRBJ2-5, with TRBD2 matching 11 bases. V shed 1 base and J 2 bases; nucleotides not matched to a gene: 6. The CDR3 sequence is 17 residues long. This chain's CDR3 is CASSLGATSGIQETQYF. The CDR3 DNA sequence: TGTGCCAGCAGTTTAGGTGCGACTAGCGGGATTCAAGAGACCCAGTACTTC.

This chain links TRBV6-1 with TRBJ2-1; D possibly corresponds to TRBD2 (5 bases). Per germline, CDR1 MNHNS and CDR2 SASEGT. The CDR3 is 14 amino acids. V dropped 4 bases and J dropped 5 bases, with 12 bases sitting between them. The CDR3: CASSVAGVDNEQFF. The CDR3 nucleotides are TGTGCCAGCAGTGTAGCCGGGGTTGACAATGAGCAGTTCTTC.

The chain employs TRBV10-3 and TRBJ2-1; maybe TRBD2 (5 bases). The CDR3 extends over 14 amino acids. CDR1 is ENHRY, CDR2 SYGVKD, per germline. The V end was cut by 10 bases, the J end by 3 bases, with 16 bases between. The CDR3 spells CATTLTTSYNEQFF. Written as DNA, the CDR3 is TGTGCCACCACCCTGACTACGAGCTACAATGAGCAGTTCTTC.

V usage is TRBV7-2 and J usage is TRBJ2-1; 12 bases match TRBD2. CDR3 size: 17 residues. Germline V CDR1 and CDR2: SGHTA, FQGNSA. V shed 4 bases and J 6 bases; nucleotides not matched to a gene: 10. CDR3: CASSSRLAGGPGNEQFF. CDR3 coding DNA: TGTGCCAGCAGCTCCCGCCTAGCGGGAGGGCCCGGCAATGAGCAGTTCTTC.

This clonotype was picked up a small number of times. The rearrangement links TRBV20-1 to TRBJ2-1; maybe TRBD2 (5 bases). The CDR3 runs to 15 residues. With 2 bases removed from V and 2 bases from J, the gap between germline ends came to 13 bases. Germline V CDR1 and CDR2: DFQATT, SNEGSKA (reference sequence). The CDR3: CSARNASRAYNEQFF. In DNA, the CDR3 is TGCAGTGCTAGAAACGCTAGCAGAGCCTACAATGAGCAGTTCTTC.

The chain couples TRBV6-6 to TRBJ2-5, with D hard to call. In germline, CDR1 is MNHNY, CDR2 SVGAGI (reference sequence). V was cut by 1 base and J by 1 base, with 7 bases left in between. CDR3 length: 14 amino acids. The CDR3 protein is CASSYLVAQETQYF. As DNA, the CDR3 is TGTGCCAGCAGTTACTTGGTGGCCCAAGAGACCCAGTACTTC.

This clonotype was seen many times. The V call is TRBV7-2, the J call TRBJ2-1; 9 bases match TRBD2. The CDR3 has 15 residues. Germline V CDR1 and CDR2: SGHTA, FQGNSA. The V segment lost 5 bases and the J segment 4 bases; nucleotides outside the gene matches: 6. As DNA, the CDR3 is TGTGCCAGCAGCCCGGGACTAGCAGCATACAATGAGCAGTTCTTC. It translates to CASSPGLAAYNEQFF. Based on the CDR3 plus reference TRBV7-2 and TRBJ2-1, the full variable domain is GAGVSQSPSNKVTEKGKDVELRCDPISGHTALYWYRQSLGQGLEFLIYFQGNSAPDKSGLPSDRFSAERTGGSVSTLTIQRTQQEDSAVYLCASSPGLAAYNEQFFGPGTRLTVL.

In this sample, this clonotype turned up a few times. The chain is built from TRBV28 and TRBJ2-7; 8 bases align to TRBD1. Germline V gene lookup returns CDR1 MDHEN and CDR2 SYDVKM. This CDR3 is built from 16 residues. The V and J ends lost 5 bases and 0 bases, in that order; junction bases with no gene match: 9. CDR3 protein: CASSPPGQASSYEQYF. In DNA, the CDR3 is TGTGCCAGCAGTCCCCCGGGACAGGCCAGCTCCTACGAGCAGTACTTC.

This rearrangement joins TRBV27 to TRBJ2-5; D tentatively reads TRBD1 or TRBD2 (5 bases each). V dropped 5 bases and J dropped 5 bases, with 15 bases sitting between them. The germline CDR1 and CDR2 sequences are MNHEY and SMNVEV (reference sequence). The CDR3 has 14 amino acids. CDR3 bases: TGTGCCAGCAGTCGTCCTGGGGGTTTGGAGACCCAGTACTTC. Protein product: CASSRPGGLETQYF.

The chain has TRBV5-1 and TRBJ2-3; maybe TRBD1 (6 bases). The germline V gene encodes CDR1 SGHRS and CDR2 YFSETQ. CDR3 length: 19 amino acids. Trimming pared 5 bases from V and 4 bases from J, leaving 29 bases between. CDR3 in amino acids: CASRRRAGVGGSRADTQYF. In DNA form, the CDR3 reads TGCGCCAGCAGACGCCGGGCAGGGGTAGGCGGATCTCGAGCAGATACGCAGTATTTT. Together with reference TRBV5-1 and TRBJ2-3, the CDR3 gives the full variable domain: KAGVTQTPRYLIKTRGQQVTLSCSPISGHRSVSWYQQTPGQGLQFLFEYFSETQRNKGNFPGRFSGRQFSNSRSEMNVSTLELGDSALYLCASRRRAGVGGSRADTQYFGPGTRLTVL.

CDR3 sequence (DNA): TGTGCCAGCAGTGACCACGACGGACTAGCGGGAGGAGGTAATGAGCAGTTCTTC. It yields the protein CASSDHDGLAGGGNEQFF. This chain uses TRBV25-1 with TRBJ2-1, with 14 bases matching TRBD2. The CDR3 has 18 residues. Germline CDR1 reads MGHDK; CDR2 reads SYGVNS. Losses at the gene ends were 3 bases for V and 7 bases for J; bases not matched to a gene: 11.

This clonotype was detected a few times. This chain uses TRBV27 with TRBJ1-6; 9 nucleotides align to TRBD1. Trimming cost V 7 bases and J 7 bases; bases outside gene matches: 5. Germline V CDR1 and CDR2: MNHEY, SMNVEV (reference sequence). The CDR3 has 14 residues. The DNA of the CDR3 is TGTGCCAGCACCTTACAGGGGGCAAATTCACCCCTCCACTTT. Its translation is CASTLQGANSPLHF.

V gene TRBV12-3 or TRBV12-4 combines with J gene TRBJ2-1; TRBD2 aligns across 11 bases. J lost 8 bases, V lost 6 bases, and 6 bases had no gene match. The CDR3 length is 14 residues. In DNA, the CDR3 is TGTGCCAGCAGACTAGCGGGAGCCTTAGATGAGCAGTTCTTC. It encodes CASRLAGALDEQFF.

This clonotype was recorded at least ten times. The V gene is TRBV11-2, the J gene TRBJ2-3, with a possible D match to TRBD1 (5 bases). The V end lost 2 bases, the J end lost 5 bases, and 17 bases lay between the germline ends. Germline loops: CDR1 SGHAT, CDR2 FQNNGV. The CDR3 loop spans 16 amino acids. CDR3 protein: CASSLLAGLNLDTQYF. Here the CDR3 DNA reads TGTGCCAGCAGCTTACTCGCAGGGCTCAATTTAGATACGCAGTATTTT.

The chain recombines TRBV12-3 or TRBV12-4 with TRBJ1-5; 9 positions match TRBD1. The CDR3 sequence is 15 residues long. Trimming cost V 5 bases and J 5 bases; bases outside gene matches: 7. This CDR3 is CASSTRTGAYQPQHF. The CDR3 DNA sequence: TGTGCCAGCAGTACCCGGACAGGGGCCTATCAGCCCCAGCATTTT.

This clonotype came up many times. The chain is built from TRBV7-3 and TRBJ2-3, with TRBD1 matching 8 bases. Trimming cost V 6 bases and J 3 bases; bases outside gene matches: 5. Germline-derived CDR1 and CDR2 are SGHTA and FQGTGA. The CDR3 consists of 14 residues. CDR3 DNA sequence: TGTGCCAGCAGTAAGGGACAGGTGACAGATACGCAGTATTTT. Its protein product is CASSKGQVTDTQYF.

The chain employs TRBV21-1 and TRBJ2-3; the D segment call TRBD2 is taken from the table without a DNA check. TRBV21-1 is a listed pseudogene. The CDR3 runs to 16 residues. CDR3 region: CASSKEPRRARDTQYF. The CDR3 DNA reads TGTGCCAGCAGCAAAGAACCCCGAAGGGCCAGAGATACGCAGTATTTT.

The V gene is TRBV20-1, the J gene TRBJ1-6, with TRBD1 identical over 8 bases. CDR1 is DFQATT and CDR2 is SNEGSKA in the germline V gene (reference sequence). The CDR3 is 14 residues long. V lost 5 bases and J lost 7; bases outside the gene matches: 7. The CDR3 loop reads CSAQGAGINSPLHF. The DNA for the CDR3 is TGCAGTGCTCAGGGGGCAGGGATCAATTCACCCCTCCACTTT.